Reported below is one T cell receptor (beta chain). Clones were sequenced by immunoSEQ multiplex PCR, and TCRdb holds only the in-frame ones, with some missing. Altogether roughly 52,000 clones are present, 85% to 95% being singletons, with the ten largest covering approximately 0.25%. This CDR3 spans 14 amino acids. V was shortened by 0 bases and J by 4 bases, with 8 bases between the two germline ends. The germline V gene encodes CDR1 SGHKS and CDR2 YYEKEE (reference sequence). The entry originates in a study of T cell changes during pregnancy in multiple sclerosis. V is TRBV5-5 and J is TRBJ1-5; D uncertain. This clonotype was obtained from a female donor with multiple sclerosis, enrolled in a pregnancy study. The sample in question was CD4+ T cells from peripheral blood mononuclear cells, obtained in the third trimester of pregnancy. The CDR3 DNA reads TGTGCCAGCAGCTTGGTCAGGTGGAATCAGCCCCAGCATTTT. Translating gives CASSLVRWNQPQHF.